This TCR beta chain was retrieved from a study of cytomegalovirus exposure and HLA in healthy donors. Primers: 60 Vbeta forward and 13 Jbeta reverse. The table came from immunoSEQ multiplex PCR; TCRdb's copy has only in-frame clones and leaves some out. The sample lists more than 95,000 clones, around 73% seen once, with approximately 2% in the top ten. V gave up 0 bases and J gave up 0 bases, with 11 bases separating them. There are 16 residues in the CDR3. Germline CDR1 is LGHNA and CDR2 is YSLEER. The study's findings and limits: The study assumed roughly uniform donor sequencing depth for presence/absence analyses. The study recorded 150 to 200 TCR beta chains that were cytomegalovirus-associated. Indistinguishability led to the exclusion of some V segments, TRBV6-2 and TRBV6-3 included.

This clone came up a few times. Its antigen is not identified. Each donor's status was that of a healthy bone marrow donor. The V call is TRBV4-3, the J call TRBJ1-1; unclear D gene. The specimen sequenced was PBMCs. The TCR comes from a woman in her thirties or forties in good health and CMV-seronegative. The CDR3 protein is CASSQDQEGLNTEAFF. The DNA of the CDR3 is TGCGCCAGCAGCCAAGATCAGGAGGGCTTGAACACTGAAGCTTTCTTT.